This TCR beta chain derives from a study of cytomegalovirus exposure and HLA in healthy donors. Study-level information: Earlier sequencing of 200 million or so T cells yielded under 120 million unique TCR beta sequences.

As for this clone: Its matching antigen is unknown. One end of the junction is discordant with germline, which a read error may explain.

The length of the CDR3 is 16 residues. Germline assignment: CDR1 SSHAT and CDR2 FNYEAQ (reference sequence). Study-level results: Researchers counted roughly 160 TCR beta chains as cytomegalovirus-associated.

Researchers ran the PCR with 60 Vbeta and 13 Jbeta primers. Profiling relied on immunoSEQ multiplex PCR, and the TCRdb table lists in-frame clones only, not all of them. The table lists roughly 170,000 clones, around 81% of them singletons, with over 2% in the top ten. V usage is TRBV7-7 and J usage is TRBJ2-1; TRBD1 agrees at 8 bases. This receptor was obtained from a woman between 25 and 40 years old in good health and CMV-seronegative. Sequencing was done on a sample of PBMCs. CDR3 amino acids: CASSLGAGTGNNEQFF. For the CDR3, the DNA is TGTGCTAGCAGCTTAGGGGCTGGGACAGGTAACAATGAGCAGTTCTTC.